The clone carrying this T cell receptor (beta chain) was observed a few times. CDR3 length: 15 residues. V was clipped by 3 bases and J by 0 bases, with 12 bases between them. CDR1 MNHNS and CDR2 SASEGT come from the germline V gene. This record belongs to a study of T-cell reconstitution after alpha-beta-depleted transplantation in children. Unique molecular identifiers were used in preparing the TCRbeta library. In TCRdb, the PCR reads were re-called with MiXCR into one record per CDR3 protein. The sample includes around 410,000 distinct CDR3 sequences, roughly 11% of them seen just once. Material: PBMCs from the stem cell graft donor, obtained from the stem cell graft. The rearrangement links TRBV6-1 to TRBJ2-7; D unclear. This TCR came from a human donor who donated a stem cell graft to a child with acute myeloid leukemia. CDR3 protein: CASSEALASSYEQYF. In DNA, the CDR3 is TGTGCCAGCAGTGAGGCTCTTGCTAGCTCCTACGAGCAGTACTTC.